This passage covers 9 T cell receptor beta chains from one sample sequenced in a study of T cells in Graves' hyperthyroidism and ophthalmopathy. It was RNA transcripts that yielded the amplified TCR beta CDR3 regions. HTBI primers were the set used in a first-round RT-PCR of the TCR CDR3. TCRdb independently ran MiXCR on the multiplex PCR reads; one entry per CDR3 protein. The profile shows about 640,000 distinct CDR3 sequences, about 20% of them singletons. Sequencing was carried out using blood. These receptors were taken from a man aged 25-40 years with Graves' ophthalmopathy.

This clonotype occurred a few times. The chain uses TRBV29-1 and TRBJ2-1; TRBD1 aligns across 8 bases. The CDR3 is 13 residues long. V was pared by 4 bases and J by 7 bases, with 6 bases of the junction left unmatched. Germline V lookup: CDR1 SQVTM, CDR2 ANQGSEA. Here the CDR3 reads CSVVDRGLNEQFF. In DNA form, the CDR3 reads TGCAGCGTTGTAGACAGGGGCCTTAATGAGCAGTTCTTC.

This clonotype was recorded at least ten times. V is TRBV6-5 and J is TRBJ1-1, with TRBD1 as a possible D gene (6 bases). The CDR3 runs to 14 residues. V was shortened by 0 bases and J by 4 bases, with 9 bases between the two germline ends. Per germline, CDR1 MNHEY and CDR2 SVGAGI. The CDR3 sequence is CASSYSQGITEAFF. The CDR3, as DNA: TGTGCCAGCAGTTACTCTCAGGGGATCACTGAAGCTTTCTTT.

This clonotype has at least ten counts. The chain couples TRBV20-1 to TRBJ1-5; a possible D gene is TRBD1 (6 bases). Trimming removed 3 bases at V and 4 bases at J, with 16 bases between. Germline CDR1 is DFQATT and CDR2 is SNEGSKA (reference sequence). The CDR3 sequence is 15 residues long. The CDR3 DNA reads as TGCAGTGCTAGTACCCCGGGACACTGGAATCAGCCCCAGCATTTT. It encodes CSASTPGHWNQPQHF.

This clonotype was counted between two and nine times. The chain has TRBV28 and TRBJ1-5, with 9 bases fitting TRBD1. Germline loops: CDR1 MDHEN, CDR2 SYDVKM. CDR3 length: 16 amino acids. V trimming: 2 bases; J trimming: 7 bases; junction bases outside the gene matches: 9. CDR3: CASSLLRGQGWQPQHF. The DNA for the CDR3 is TGTGCCAGCAGTTTACTTCGGGGACAGGGATGGCAGCCCCAGCATTTT.

This clonotype was seen a handful of times. This chain links TRBV6-1 with TRBJ1-1; TRBD1 matches at 11 bases. Germline V gene sequence: CDR1 MNHNS, CDR2 SASEGT. This CDR3 spans 16 amino acids. Trimming removed 1 base from V and 5 bases from J; junction bases left unmatched: 6. CDR3 residues: CASSEVRDRGGTEAFF. CDR3 in DNA: TGTGCCAGCAGTGAAGTTAGGGACAGGGGGGGAACTGAAGCTTTCTTT.

This clonotype has only a few counts. V is TRBV6-2 or TRBV6-3 and J is TRBJ2-2, with D possibly matching TRBD2 (6 bases). Germline V lookup: CDR1 MNHEY, CDR2 SVGEGT. V was pared by 2 bases and J by 7 bases, with 11 bases between. The CDR3 contains 14 residues. The DNA of the CDR3 is TGTGCCAGCAGTTACGCGGGGTACAACGGGGAGCTGTTTTTT. Translated: CASSYAGYNGELFF.

V gene TRBV15 combines with J gene TRBJ2-7; 11 bases agree with TRBD1. The CDR3 spans 16 residues. CDR1 and CDR2 from the germline V gene are LNHNV and YYDKDF (reference sequence). The ends lost 0 bases at V and 4 bases at J; junction bases unmatched: 5. CDR3 in DNA: TGTGCCACCAGCAGAGATCGAGGGGACAGGGGGTACGAGCAGTACTTC. The encoded protein is CATSRDRGDRGYEQYF.

The rearrangement links TRBV7-9 to TRBJ1-1; weak D call: TRBD1 (5 bases). The CDR3 is made up of 12 amino acids. CDR1 and CDR2 (germline): SEHNR, FQNEAQ (reference sequence). Trimming cost V 2 bases and J 6 bases, with 7 bases left between them. CDR3 amino acids: CASSLQGSEAFF. The CDR3 coding sequence is TGTGCCAGCAGCTTACAGGGTTCTGAAGCTTTCTTT.

The chain uses TRBV7-9 and TRBJ2-7; 11 positions agree with TRBD2. Losses at the gene ends were 2 bases for V and 0 bases for J; bases not matched to a gene: 9. CDR3 length: 18 residues. Germline CDR1 SEHNR, CDR2 FQNEAQ (reference sequence). CDR3 amino acids: CASSLSPSGRNPSYEQYF. CDR3 in DNA: TGTGCCAGCAGCTTATCCCCTAGCGGGAGGAACCCCTCCTACGAGCAGTACTTC. The whole variable domain, filled in from reference TRBV7-9 and TRBJ2-7, reads DTGVSQNPRHKITKRGQNVTFRCDPISEHNRLYWYRQTLGQGPEFLTYFQNEAQLEKSRLLSDRFSAERPKGSFSTLEIQRTEQGDSAMYLCASSLSPSGRNPSYEQYFGPGTRLTVT.